Sequencing of this T cell receptor (beta chain) was carried out in a study of cytomegalovirus exposure and HLA in healthy donors. Study findings and constraints: Cytomegalovirus association was listed for about 160 TCR beta chains. Through in vitro validation, three CMV-associated chains were shown to be specific for CMV antigens.

The PCR had 60 Vbeta and 13 Jbeta primers. Measured with immunoSEQ multiplex PCR; TCRdb has only the in-frame clones, and not every one. The sample has about 47,000 clones; the top ten hold roughly 17%. In germline, CDR1 is MNHNS, CDR2 SASEGT. The V segment lost 6 bases and the J segment 1 base; nucleotides outside the gene matches: 4. CDR3 length: 14 residues. With regard to this clone: The antigen remains unidentified.

The receptor was isolated from a male donor in good health and CMV-seronegative. The V and J genes are TRBV6-1 and TRBJ1-2, with TRBD1 matching over 8 bases. Sequences were obtained from PBMCs. The CDR3 DNA reads TGTGCCAGCAGCGGGACAGGTAGTAACTATGGCTACACCTTC. Its translation: CASSGTGSNYGYTF.